This passage covers 25 T cell receptor beta chains from one sample sequenced in a study of shared T cell receptors in the human thymus. The method was immunoSEQ multiplex PCR; TCRdb's version includes in-frame clones alone and lacks a portion of them. The table records 720,000 or so clones, roughly 88% of them present only once. This sample was also put to use in a study of human thymus T cells.

Sequencing was performed on thymocytes. These receptors came from a girl under three years old with a congenital heart defect.

The V call is TRBV5-1, the J call TRBJ2-1; 8 bases are shared with TRBD2. Germline values: CDR1 SGHRS, CDR2 YFSETQ. V shed 4 bases, J shed 0 bases, and the junction held 3 bases outside the gene matches. The CDR3 runs to 15 residues. The CDR3 here is CASSRGGSSYNEQFF. CDR3 nucleotides: TGCGCCAGCAGCCGGGGGGGAAGCTCCTACAATGAGCAGTTCTTC.

The V call is TRBV10-3, the J call TRBJ2-7, with D possibly TRBD2 on 6 matching bases. V was clipped by 7 bases and J by 5 bases, with 30 bases between them. This CDR3 contains 18 residues. In germline, CDR1 is ENHRY, CDR2 SYGVKD. CDR3: CAIKSDVGSRGGSHEQYF. The CDR3 DNA follows: TGTGCCATCAAATCCGATGTTGGCTCGCGGGGAGGTTCCCACGAGCAGTACTTC.

Only one count was recorded for this clone. V and J are TRBV7-2 and TRBJ1-5; no clear D gene. V was shortened by 2 bases and J by 5 bases, with 13 bases between the two germline ends. CDR3 size: 15 residues. Per germline, CDR1 SGHTA and CDR2 FQGNSA. This chain's CDR3 is CASSLHPSGYQPQHF. The DNA for the CDR3 is TGTGCCAGCAGCTTACACCCAAGCGGCTATCAGCCCCAGCATTTT.

The chain recombines TRBV5-1 with TRBJ2-7, with TRBD1 matching over 8 bases. Germline values: CDR1 SGHRS, CDR2 YFSETQ. The V and J ends lost 0 bases and 0 bases, in that order; junction bases with no gene match: 8. The CDR3 length is 17 residues. In DNA, the CDR3 is TGCGCCAGCAGCTTGGGACCCGACAGGGGACCCTCCTACGAGCAGTACTTC. Encoded protein: CASSLGPDRGPSYEQYF. Full variable domain (rest looked up from reference TRBV5-1 and TRBJ2-7): KAGVTQTPRYLIKTRGQQVTLSCSPISGHRSVSWYQQTPGQGLQFLFEYFSETQRNKGNFPGRFSGRQFSNSRSEMNVSTLELGDSALYLCASSLGPDRGPSYEQYFGPGTRLTVT.

The chain links TRBV19 to TRBJ1-1; 9 bases are shared with TRBD1. The CDR3 consists of 17 residues. The trim removed 4 bases at V and 3 bases at J, leaving 12 bases unmatched. Per the germline V gene, CDR1 is LNHDA and CDR2 is SQIVND (reference sequence). The CDR3 here is CASSRTGEEKEYTEAFF. The CDR3 DNA follows: TGTGCCAGTAGTAGGACAGGGGAGGAAAAGGAATACACTGAAGCTTTCTTT. The entire variable domain, with the rest obtained from reference TRBV19 and TRBJ1-1, is as follows: DGGITQSPKYLFRKEGQNVTLSCEQNLNHDAMYWYRQDPGQGLRLIYYSQIVNDFQKGDIAEGYSVSREKKESFPLTVTSAQKNPTAFYLCASSRTGEEKEYTEAFFGQGTRLTVV.

V gene TRBV19 combines with J gene TRBJ1-1; 7 nucleotides match TRBD1. This CDR3 is 16 amino acids long. V lost 1 base and J lost 3; bases outside the gene matches: 8. Germline CDR1 and CDR2: LNHDA and SQIVND (reference sequence). CDR3 residues: CASSIVAGGGDTEAFF. The DNA of the CDR3 is TGTGCCAGTAGTATAGTGGCAGGGGGAGGTGACACTGAAGCTTTCTTT.

The V call is TRBV4-1, the J call TRBJ1-2; D gene uncertain. V was pared by 1 base and J by 1 base, with 16 bases between. In germline, CDR1 is MGHRA, CDR2 YSYEKL. The CDR3 has 17 residues. CDR3 bases: TGCGCCAGCAGCCAAGCCCCTACCGAACCTTATAACTATGGCTACACCTTC. It encodes CASSQAPTEPYNYGYTF.

The V and J genes are TRBV27 and TRBJ2-3, with 9 bases aligning to TRBD2. Germline CDR1 MNHEY, CDR2 SMNVEV (reference sequence). This CDR3 contains 16 residues. The trim removed 4 bases at V and 2 bases at J, leaving 7 bases unmatched. CDR3 amino acids: CASSSSRLADTDTQYF. DNA of the CDR3: TGTGCCAGCAGTTCATCTAGACTAGCGGACACAGATACGCAGTATTTT.

The rearrangement links TRBV6-5 to TRBJ1-2, with D possibly matching TRBD1 (5 bases). Per the germline V gene, CDR1 is MNHEY and CDR2 is SVGAGI. V lost 2 bases, J lost 4 bases, and 11 bases lay in between. This CDR3 comprises 14 residues. CDR3 sequence (DNA): TGTGCCAGCAGTTACGGGGGGAGCGGCTATGGCTACACCTTC. Its protein product is CASSYGGSGYGYTF.

This chain joins TRBV7-2 and TRBJ1-2; the match to TRBD1 covers 9 bases. Losses at the gene ends were 4 bases for V and 6 bases for J; bases not matched to a gene: 15. The V gene's germline CDR1 is SGHTA and CDR2 FQGNSA. The CDR3 loop spans 17 amino acids. CDR3 DNA: TGTGCCAGCAGCTCGCAAGACTCGGGGACAGGGATGGATGGCTACACCTTC. It yields the protein CASSSQDSGTGMDGYTF.

The chain employs TRBV10-3 and TRBJ1-1; 8 bases are shared with TRBD1. Germline CDR1 is ENHRY and CDR2 is SYGVKD. V shed 6 bases and J 1 base; nucleotides not matched to a gene: 7. The CDR3 runs to 15 residues. The CDR3 coding sequence is TGTGCCATCAGATTTAGACAGGGGCAGAACACTGAAGCTTTCTTT. Encoded protein: CAIRFRQGQNTEAFF.

The chain couples TRBV5-8 to TRBJ2-5; 9 nucleotides line up with TRBD1. The V and J ends lost 0 bases and 3 bases, in that order; junction bases with no gene match: 0. This CDR3 spans 14 amino acids. In germline, CDR1 is SGHTS, CDR2 YDEGEE. This chain's CDR3 is CASSLGTGEETQYF. The DNA of the CDR3 is TGTGCCAGCAGCTTGGGGACAGGGGAAGAGACCCAGTACTTC.

This chain uses TRBV28 with TRBJ1-2; D remains ambiguous. This CDR3 has 11 amino acids. V gave up 6 bases and J gave up 4 bases, with 6 bases separating them. CDR1 and CDR2 from the germline V gene are MDHEN and SYDVKM. CDR3 in amino acids: CASRSRYGYTF. Here the CDR3 DNA reads TGTGCCAGCAGGAGCCGCTATGGCTACACCTTC.

The rearrangement links TRBV4-2 to TRBJ2-7, with TRBD1 matching over 9 bases. Trimming took 4 bases from V and 1 from J; bases not matched to a gene: 8. This CDR3 is built from 16 residues. CDR1 is LGHNA and CDR2 is YNFKEQ in the germline V gene. As DNA, the CDR3 is TGTGCCAGCAGCCGGAGAGGGACAGGGTATTCCTACGAGCAGTACTTC. Translated: CASSRRGTGYSYEQYF.

The chain uses TRBV5-1 and TRBJ1-4, with 7 positions matching TRBD1. This CDR3 has 14 amino acids. CDR1 SGHRS and CDR2 YFSETQ come from the germline V gene. The V and J ends lost 4 bases and 6 bases, in that order; junction bases with no gene match: 6. The CDR3 nucleotides are TGCGCCAGCAGCATGGGACAGAGCGATGAAAAACTGTTTTTT. Amino acid sequence: CASSMGQSDEKLFF. The full variable domain, rest sourced from reference TRBV5-1 and TRBJ1-4, is KAGVTQTPRYLIKTRGQQVTLSCSPISGHRSVSWYQQTPGQGLQFLFEYFSETQRNKGNFPGRFSGRQFSNSRSEMNVSTLELGDSALYLCASSMGQSDEKLFFGSGTQLSVL.

The chain combines TRBV5-1 with TRBJ2-5; 8 bases are a match to TRBD1. Germline assignment: CDR1 SGHRS and CDR2 YFSETQ. Trimming cost V 4 bases and J 0 bases; bases outside gene matches: 11. This CDR3 is 17 amino acids long. CDR3 bases: TGCGCCAGCAGCCCCGCGGGACAGGAGACATACCAAGAGACCCAGTACTTC. Residues: CASSPAGQETYQETQYF.

The V and J genes are TRBV5-1 and TRBJ1-5, with 7 positions matching TRBD1. Germline values: CDR1 SGHRS, CDR2 YFSETQ. The length of the CDR3 is 14 residues. Unmatched junction bases numbered 6, after V lost 1 base and J lost 8 bases. CDR3 sequence reads: CASSLNRGDEPQHF. For the CDR3, the DNA is TGCGCCAGCAGCTTGAACAGGGGAGATGAGCCCCAGCATTTT.

The chain couples TRBV5-6 to TRBJ2-5, with D perhaps TRBD2 (6 bases). Trimming shortened V by 0 bases and J by 5 bases, and 17 bases separated the two germline ends. The CDR3 contains 16 residues. Germline V gene lookup returns CDR1 SGHDT and CDR2 YYEEEE. The CDR3 nucleotides are TGTGCCAGCAGCTTGGTTGATAGGGAACGGGAGGAGACCCAGTACTTC. This translates into CASSLVDREREETQYF.

The chain has TRBV10-2 and TRBJ2-1, with TRBD2 identical over 10 bases. CDR1 WSHSY and CDR2 SAAADI come from the germline V gene. CDR3 length: 14 amino acids. Germline trimming cut 5 bases from V and 4 bases from J; bases unmatched to any gene: 2. The CDR3 nucleotides read TGCGCCAGCAGTAAAGCGGGGGGGTACAATGAGCAGTTCTTC. It codes for CASSKAGGYNEQFF.

This chain joins TRBV5-1 and TRBJ1-1, with D hard to call. Trimming shortened V by 2 bases and J by 2 bases, and 10 bases separated the two germline ends. CDR3 size: 14 residues. Per the germline V gene, CDR1 is SGHRS and CDR2 is YFSETQ. The CDR3 is CASSLSRHNTEAFF. CDR3 nucleotides: TGCGCCAGCAGCTTATCCAGGCATAACACTGAAGCTTTCTTT. Using reference TRBV5-1 and TRBJ1-1 for the parts outside the CDR3, the full variable domain is KAGVTQTPRYLIKTRGQQVTLSCSPISGHRSVSWYQQTPGQGLQFLFEYFSETQRNKGNFPGRFSGRQFSNSRSEMNVSTLELGDSALYLCASSLSRHNTEAFFGQGTRLTVV.

V is TRBV4-1 and J is TRBJ2-6, with TRBD1 as a possible D gene (5 bases). The CDR3 consists of 18 residues. V was trimmed by 4 bases and J by 2 bases, leaving 18 bases between them. Germline V CDR1 and CDR2: MGHRA, YSYEKL. The CDR3 DNA is TGCGCCAGCAGCCCCCTTCTCCTCAGGGAACCTGGGGCCAACGTCCTGACTTTC. Translated, it gives CASSPLLLREPGANVLTF.

As to this clone: One end of the junction fails to match germline, which may point to a read error. This CDR3 reads CASSLESAGELFF. The CDR3 region has the DNA TGTGCTAGCAGCTTAGAGAGCGCCGGGGAGCTGTTTTTT. This rearrangement joins TRBV7-7 to TRBJ2-2; no firm D call. CDR1 and CDR2 from the germline V gene are SSHAT and FNYEAQ (reference sequence). The CDR3 spans 13 residues.

The gene calls are TRBV11-2 and TRBJ1-2; D might be TRBD1 (6 bases). Trimming stripped 3 bases from V and 6 bases from J, with 23 bases between. The CDR3 spans 17 residues. CDR1 and CDR2 from the germline V gene are SGHAT and FQNNGV. The CDR3 DNA is TGTGCCAGCAGCTTGGACCGGGACACCTTAGGAGATGATGGCTACACCTTC. It translates to CASSLDRDTLGDDGYTF.

The CDR3 reads CASSQGAIYRNGYTF. The CDR3 bases are TGTGCCAGCAGCCAGGGGGCGATCTACAGGAATGGCTACACCTTC. The V gene is TRBV5-4, the J gene TRBJ1-2; 8 nucleotides line up with TRBD1. Germline lookup yields CDR1 SGHNT and CDR2 YYREEE (reference sequence). The CDR3 covers 15 residues. V was clipped by 4 bases and J by 6 bases; unmatched bases: 11.

The chain carries TRBV29-1 and TRBJ2-1, with D possibly matching TRBD1 (6 bases). There are 13 residues in the CDR3. Germline V lookup: CDR1 SQVTM, CDR2 ANQGSEA. V was shortened by 3 bases and J by 9 bases, with 15 bases between the two germline ends. The CDR3, as DNA: TGCAGCGTTGATGGACAGCCGCCGACTGAGCAGTTCTTC. This translates into CSVDGQPPTEQFF.